The T cell receptor beta chain described here comes from a study of blood T cell repertoires in COVID-19. Whole-study context: The analysed material was cDNA or gDNA that came from T cells, B-cell-depleted T cells, or PBMCs.

The length of the CDR3 is 12 residues. Trimming took 5 bases from V and 5 from J, leaving 10 bases between them. Per the germline V gene, CDR1 is SGHDT and CDR2 is YYEEEE. In the study's own analysis: The assay estimated nucleated cells by amplifying reference gene primers. Sequencing used immunoSEQ multiplex PCR; TCRdb keeps in-frame clones, though not all of them. D and trimming were read from the DNA, whereas the V and J calls and clone size are those reported in that table. The table lists a few hundred thousand clones, over 75% of them singletons. Sample: peripheral blood. The TCR sequence derives from a woman aged 45-65 years with active or convalescent COVID-19. V is TRBV5-6 and J is TRBJ1-2; unclear D gene. The CDR3, as DNA: TGTGCCAGCAGTTCGACGGGGTATGGCTACACCTTC. Amino acids: CASSSTGYGYTF.